Listed below are T cell receptor beta chains from one sample, sequenced in a study of blood T cell repertoires in COVID-19. Sequencing used immunoSEQ multiplex PCR; TCRdb keeps in-frame clones, though not all of them. The sample includes around 370,000 clones, 88% of them seen just once. The specimen sequenced was PBMCs or T cells enriched from blood (not recorded which). The receptors shown here come from a woman aged 18-29 years who had recovered from COVID-19. Both conserved end residues are part of each CDR3. Each record gives: clone size, D gene, V gene, J gene, CDR3 protein, CDR3 DNA. A D gene is named only where the DNA matches it firmly. The size field is filled for only some rows; it gives once, few, many or a size class.

-	TRBD2	TRBV10-1	TRBJ2-7	CAGCDPAGYFYEQYF	TGCGCCGGTTGCGACCCAGCGGGGTATTTCTACGAGCAGTACTTC
-	-	TRBV5-1	TRBJ2-5	CASSFAGKETQYF	TGCGCCAGCAGCTTTGCAGGGAAGGAGACCCAGTACTTC
-	-	TRBV7-8	TRBJ1-3	CASSSLDGNTIYF	TGTGCCAGCAGCTCGCTAGATGGAAACACCATATATTTT
-	-	TRBV4-1	TRBJ1-2	CASSRRGSEAFNYGYTF	TGCGCCAGCAGCCGACGTGGAAGCGAGGCCTTTAACTATGGCTACACCTTC
-	-	TRBV9	TRBJ2-7	CASSVDSQSYEQYF	TGTGCCAGCAGCGTAGATTCACAGTCCTACGAGCAGTACTTC
-	-	TRBV7-2	TRBJ2-1	CASSSRVEAYNEQFF	TGTGCCAGCAGCTCGCGGGTGGAAGCCTACAATGAGCAGTTCTTC
-	TRBD2	TRBV2	TRBJ2-3	CASSVRLAGRDTQYF	TGTGCCAGCAGTGTGCGGCTAGCGGGGAGGGATACGCAGTATTTT
-	-	TRBV28	TRBJ1-2	CASSLKMTALADTF	TGTGCCAGCAGTCTAAAGATGACAGCTCTGGCGGACACCTTC
-	-	TRBV18	TRBJ2-7	CASYSGTLSEQYF	TGTGCCAGCTACTCCGGGACACTAAGCGAGCAGTACTTC
-	TRBD1	TRBV7-8	TRBJ1-2	CASSLGQGIHYGYTF	TGTGCCAGCAGCTTGGGACAGGGTATTCACTATGGCTACACCTTC
-	TRBD1	TRBV29-1	TRBJ1-1	CSGRQGNTEAFF	TGCAGCGGGCGACAGGGGAACACTGAAGCTTTCTTT
-	-	TRBV3-1/TRBV3-2	TRBJ1-5	CASSQDSGNSNQPQHF	TGTGCCAGCAGCCAAGACAGCGGAAATAGCAATCAGCCCCAGCATTTT
-	-	TRBV6-5	TRBJ1-1	CASSYFVGSSTEAFF	TGTGCCAGCAGTTATTTCGTGGGTTCTAGCACTGAAGCTTTCTTT
-	-	TRBV3-1/TRBV3-2	TRBJ1-1	CASSQTVTEAFF	TGTGCCAGCAGCCAAACAGTCACTGAAGCTTTCTTT
once	-	TRBV19	TRBJ2-3	CASSMQDIGTDTQYF	TGTGCCAGTAGTATGCAGGACATTGGCACAGATACGCAGTATTTT
-	TRBD1	TRBV10-3	TRBJ2-2	CAITGGTNTGELFF	TGTGCCATCACAGGGGGTACGAACACCGGGGAGCTGTTTTTT
-	TRBD2	TRBV29-1	TRBJ2-6	CSVVAGGSGANVLTF	TGCAGCGTGGTCGCGGGGGGGTCTGGGGCCAACGTCCTGACTTTC
-	-	TRBV7-8	TRBJ1-2	CASSLVARGGDYGYTF	TGTGCCAGCAGCTTAGTTGCAAGGGGGGGCGACTATGGCTACACCTTC
-	-	TRBV6-5	TRBJ2-1	CASMVAGDNEQFF	TGTGCCAGCATGGTGGCAGGGGACAATGAGCAGTTCTTC
once	-	TRBV4-2	TRBJ2-3	CASSQAGDVSRTDTQYF	TGTGCCAGCAGCCAAGCGGGGGACGTCTCACGGACAGATACGCAGTATTTT
-	-	TRBV27	TRBJ1-5	CASSLRLHHQPQHF	TGTGCCAGCAGTTTGCGGTTACACCATCAGCCCCAGCATTTT
-	-	TRBV2	TRBJ2-2	CASSDRTLSGELFF	TGTGCCAGCAGTGACAGGACTTTAAGCGGGGAGCTGTTTTTT
-	TRBD1	TRBV5-1	TRBJ1-1	CASSGGQALNTEAFF	TGCGCCAGCAGCGGGGGACAGGCCTTGAACACTGAAGCTTTCTTT
-	TRBD1	TRBV6-5	TRBJ2-1	CAIRSGQGSLNEQFF	TGTGCCATCCGTTCGGGACAGGGGTCCCTTAATGAGCAGTTCTTC
-	-	TRBV28	TRBJ2-7	CASSSRASPRYEQYF	TGTGCCAGCAGTTCGCGGGCTTCCCCCCGGTACGAGCAGTACTTC
-	-	TRBV2	TRBJ1-5	CALAGDRSNQPQHF	TGTGCCCTCGCGGGGGATAGGAGCAATCAGCCCCAGCATTTT
few	-	TRBV5-5	TRBJ1-5	CASSLIGATGQPQHF	TGTGCCAGCAGCTTGATAGGGGCTACCGGTCAGCCCCAGCATTTT
-	TRBD1	TRBV13	TRBJ2-7	CASSSGQGMAYEQYF	TGTGCCAGCAGCTCCGGACAGGGGATGGCCTACGAGCAGTACTTC
-	-	TRBV6-6	TRBJ1-5	CASWREGFSNQPQHF	TGTGCCAGCTGGCGAGAGGGCTTTAGCAATCAGCCCCAGCATTTT
-	-	TRBV10-3	TRBJ2-2	CAISDGQLTGELFF	TGTGCCATCAGTGATGGCCAACTAACCGGGGAGCTGTTTTTT
few	-	TRBV29-1	TRBJ2-2	CSVAGVETGELFF	TGCAGCGTGGCAGGGGTTGAAACCGGGGAGCTGTTTTTT
-	-	TRBV6-2/TRBV6-3	TRBJ1-2	CASSPLMGTPYLDGYTF	TGTGCCAGCAGTCCGTTGATGGGGACACCGTACCTGGACGGCTACACCTTC
few	-	TRBV30	TRBJ2-3	CARGLDWYTDTQYF	TGTGCCCGCGGTCTCGACTGGTACACAGATACGCAGTATTTT
-	-	TRBV4-3	TRBJ2-5	CASSQGATRGETQYF	TGCGCCAGCAGCCAAGGGGCTACCAGGGGAGAGACCCAGTACTTC
-	TRBD1	TRBV6-5	TRBJ1-3	CASSYARGLGNTIYF	TGTGCCAGCAGTTACGCCAGGGGGCTCGGAAACACCATATATTTT
-	TRBD1	TRBV29-1	TRBJ2-2	CSVRTGVSGELFF	TGCAGCGTGAGGACAGGGGTGTCCGGGGAGCTGTTTTTT
-	TRBD1	TRBV18	TRBJ2-5	CASSPFGTGGETQYF	TGTGCCAGCTCACCATTCGGAACAGGGGGAGAGACCCAGTACTTC
-	-	TRBV11-2	TRBJ1-2	CASSYGGDLWGYTF	TGTGCCAGCAGCTACGGGGGGGACCTTTGGGGCTACACCTTC
-	TRBD2	TRBV2	TRBJ2-1	CASSEVGTSGNSYNEQFF	TGTGCCAGCAGTGAGGTCGGAACTAGCGGCAACTCCTACAATGAGCAGTTCTTC
once	-	TRBV28	TRBJ1-5	CASLAINQPQHF	TGTGCCAGCCTAGCCATCAATCAGCCCCAGCATTTT
-	TRBD1	TRBV13	TRBJ1-2	CASSLRDRAYGYTF	TGTGCCAGCAGCTTGCGGGACAGGGCCTATGGCTACACCTTC